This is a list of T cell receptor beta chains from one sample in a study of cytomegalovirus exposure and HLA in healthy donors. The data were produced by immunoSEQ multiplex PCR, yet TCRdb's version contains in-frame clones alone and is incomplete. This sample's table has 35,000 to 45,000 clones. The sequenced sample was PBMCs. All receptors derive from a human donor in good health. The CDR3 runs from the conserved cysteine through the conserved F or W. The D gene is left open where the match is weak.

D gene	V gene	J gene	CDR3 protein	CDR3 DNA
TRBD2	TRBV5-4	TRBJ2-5	CASSTRTSGGTGAGLTQYF	TGTGCCAGCAGCACCCGGACTAGCGGGGGGACGGGGGCGGGGTTGACCCAGTACTTC
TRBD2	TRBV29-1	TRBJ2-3	CSATGSASGATDTQYF	TGCAGCGCCACAGGGTCGGCTAGCGGGGCTACAGATACGCAGTATTTT
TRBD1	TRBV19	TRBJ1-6	CASSTQGVHSPLHF	TGTGCCAGTAGTACTCAGGGGGTTCATTCACCCCTCCACTTT
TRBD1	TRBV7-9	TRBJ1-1	CASSKQGASDTEAFF	TGTGCCAGCAGTAAACAGGGGGCCTCAGACACTGAAGCTTTCTTT
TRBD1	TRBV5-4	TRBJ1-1	CASSALGQGRGNTEAFF	TGTGCCAGCAGCGCGCTAGGACAGGGGAGGGGGAACACTGAAGCTTTCTTT
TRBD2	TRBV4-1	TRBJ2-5	CASSQEVGASGRKETQYF	TGCGCCAGCAGCCAAGAGGTGGGGGCTAGCGGGAGGAAAGAGACCCAGTACTTC
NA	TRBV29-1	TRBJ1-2	CSVERQPSLLGGGYTF	TGCAGCGTTGAGAGACAGCCATCCCTCTTGGGAGGTGGCTACACCTTC
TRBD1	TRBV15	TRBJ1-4	CATSLGTGTMRTNEKLFF	TGTGCCACCAGCCTCGGGACAGGAACAATGAGGACTAATGAAAAACTGTTTTTT
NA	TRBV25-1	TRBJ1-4	CASSESLGHEKLFF	TGTGCCAGCAGTGAATCTCTGGGACACGAAAAACTGTTTTTT
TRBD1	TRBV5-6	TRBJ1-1	CASSSGQFLNTEAFF	TGTGCCAGCAGCTCGGGACAGTTTCTTAACACTGAAGCTTTCTTT
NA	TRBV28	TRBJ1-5	CASSSQPQHF	TGTGCCAGTTCGAGCCAGCCCCAGCATTTT
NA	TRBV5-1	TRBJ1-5	CASSLGGLPGQPQHF	TGCGCCAGCAGCTTGGGTGGACTGCCGGGCCAGCCCCAGCATTTT
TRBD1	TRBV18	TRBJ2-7	CASSRQGTFNEQYF	TGTGCCAGCTCTAGACAGGGCACTTTCAACGAGCAGTACTTC
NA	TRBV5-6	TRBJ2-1	CASSLMEVNEQFF	TGTGCCAGCAGCTTGATGGAGGTCAATGAGCAGTTCTTC
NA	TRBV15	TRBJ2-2	CATSRDYGINLGLFF	TGTGCCACCAGCAGAGATTACGGGATAAACCTGGGGCTGTTTTTT
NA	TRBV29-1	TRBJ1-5	CSVGGINQPQHF	TGCAGCGTTGGCGGGATTAATCAGCCCCAGCATTTT
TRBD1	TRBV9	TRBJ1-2	CASSEGDRADYTF	TGTGCCAGCAGCGAGGGGGACAGGGCGGACTACACCTTC
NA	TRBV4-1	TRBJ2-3	CASSQGGGKADTQYF	TGCGCCAGCAGCCAAGGCGGGGGCAAGGCGGATACGCAGTATTTT
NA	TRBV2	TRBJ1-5	CASGRERERGQPQHF	TGTGCCAGCGGGAGGGAAAGGGAGAGGGGACAGCCCCAGCATTTT
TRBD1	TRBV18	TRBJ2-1	CASSPSGTGRREQFF	TGTGCCAGCTCACCTTCCGGGACAGGGAGGAGAGAGCAGTTCTTC
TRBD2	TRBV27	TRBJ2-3	CASRLAGTDTQYF	TGTGCCAGCAGACTAGCGGGCACAGATACGCAGTATTTT
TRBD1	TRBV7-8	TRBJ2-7	CASTPDRGYEQYF	TGTGCCAGCACCCCGGACAGGGGTTACGAGCAGTACTTC
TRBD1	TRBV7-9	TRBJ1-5	CASSYGQGHQPQHF	TGTGCCAGCAGCTACGGACAGGGGCATCAGCCCCAGCATTTT
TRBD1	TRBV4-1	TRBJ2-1	CASSIPGQGYNEQFF	TGCGCCAGCAGTATTCCGGGACAGGGCTACAATGAGCAGTTCTTC
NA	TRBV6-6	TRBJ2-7	CASSSPQASYEQYF	TGTGCCAGCAGCTCCCCCCAGGCTTCTTACGAGCAGTACTTC
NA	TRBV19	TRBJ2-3	CASSSRDSGDTQYF	TGTGCCAGTAGTAGCCGGGACTCGGGGGATACGCAGTATTTT
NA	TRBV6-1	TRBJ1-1	CASSELGSF	TGTGCCAGCAGTGAATTAGGGAGCTTT
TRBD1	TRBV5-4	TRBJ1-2	CASSTGQGANYGYTF	TGTGCCAGCAGCACCGGACAGGGGGCGAACTATGGCTACACCTTC
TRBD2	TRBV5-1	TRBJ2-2	CASSMGWTSDTGELFF	TGCGCCAGCAGCATGGGTTGGACTAGCGATACCGGGGAGCTGTTTTTT
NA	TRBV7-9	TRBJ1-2	CASSPGQSYGYTF	TGTGCCAGCAGCCCCGGACAGAGCTATGGCTACACCTTC
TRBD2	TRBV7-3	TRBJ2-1	CASSSPGLAGGPSEQFF	TGTGCCAGCAGCTCTCCGGGACTAGCGGGGGGGCCAAGCGAGCAGTTCTTC
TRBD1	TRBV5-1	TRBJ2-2	CASSPGQGANTGELFF	TGCGCCAGCAGCCCGGGACAGGGGGCGAACACCGGGGAGCTGTTTTTT
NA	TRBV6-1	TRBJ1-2	CASNPLEHGYTF	TGTGCCAGCAACCCCCTAGAGCATGGCTACACCTTC
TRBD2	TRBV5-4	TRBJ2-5	CATVEKGGETQYF	TGTGCCACCGTAGAGAAGGGAGGGGAGACCCAGTACTTC
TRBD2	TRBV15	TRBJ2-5	CATSRDGGGAETQYF	TGTGCCACCAGCAGAGACGGCGGGGGGGCAGAGACCCAGTACTTC
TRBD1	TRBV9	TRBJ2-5	CASSPADRGRGETQYF	TGTGCCAGCAGCCCGGCGGACAGGGGAAGGGGGGAGACCCAGTACTTC
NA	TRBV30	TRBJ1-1	CACKYRVTDTEAFF	TGTGCCTGCAAATACAGGGTAACGGATACTGAAGCTTTCTTT
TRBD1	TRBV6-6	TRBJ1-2	CASTLGGNYGYTF	TGTGCCAGCACGCTAGGGGGCAACTATGGCTACACCTTC
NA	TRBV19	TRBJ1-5	CASRLVGGRLDQHQHF	TGTGCCAGTAGGTTGGTAGGGGGACGTTTGGATCAGCACCAGCATTTT
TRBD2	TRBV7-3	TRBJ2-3	CASSLMAGGATDTQYF	TGTGCCAGCAGCTTAATGGCCGGGGGGGCCACAGATACGCAGTATTTT
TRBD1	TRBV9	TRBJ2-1	CASSVQGVDEQFF	TGTGCCAGCAGCGTACAGGGGGTCGATGAGCAGTTCTTC
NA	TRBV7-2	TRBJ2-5	CASSLGGDETQYF	TGTGCCAGCAGCTTAGGGGGGGACGAGACCCAGTACTTC
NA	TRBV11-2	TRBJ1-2	CASSPLTPNYGYTF	TGTGCCAGCAGCCCCCTGACTCCTAACTATGGCTACACCTTC
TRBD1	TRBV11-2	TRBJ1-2	CASSSTGTGFYGYTF	TGTGCCAGCAGCTCTACCGGGACAGGATTCTATGGCTACACCTTC
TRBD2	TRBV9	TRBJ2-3	CASSVGSGGDTQYF	TGTGCCAGCAGCGTAGGTAGCGGGGGGGATACGCAGTATTTT
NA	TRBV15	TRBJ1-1	CATSRDYSGVNTEAFF	TGTGCCACCAGCAGAGATTACTCCGGGGTAAACACTGAAGCTTTCTTT
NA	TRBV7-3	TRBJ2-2	CASSLGLSGGELFF	TGTGCCAGCAGCTTAGGGCTATCTGGAGGGGAGCTGTTTTTT
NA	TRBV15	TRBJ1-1	CATSPHPGGRANTEAFF	TGTGCCACCAGCCCACACCCGGGAGGGCGGGCGAACACTGAAGCTTTCTTT
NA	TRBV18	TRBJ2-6	CASSPDSGANALTF	TGTGCCAGCTCACCAGACAGTGGGGCCAACGCCCTGACTTTC
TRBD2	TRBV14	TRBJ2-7	CASSQSGAFAYEQYF	TGTGCCAGCAGCCAAAGCGGGGCCTTCGCCTACGAGCAGTACTTC
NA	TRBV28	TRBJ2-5	CASSLVGGPRRETQYF	TGTGCCAGCAGTTTAGTCGGGGGGCCGAGAAGAGAGACCCAGTACTTC
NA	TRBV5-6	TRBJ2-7	CASSQGGAEEQYF	TGTGCCAGCAGCCAAGGGGGGGCGGAAGAGCAGTACTTC
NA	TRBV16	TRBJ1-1	CANLLGLNTEAFF	TGTGCCAATCTATTGGGGCTGAACACTGAAGCTTTCTTT
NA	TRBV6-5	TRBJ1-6	CASSYSRKGGNSPLHF	TGTGCCAGCAGTTACTCTAGGAAAGGGGGTAATTCACCCCTCCACTTT
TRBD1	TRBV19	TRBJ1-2	CASSLTGALGYTF	TGTGCCAGTAGTCTGACAGGGGCGCTTGGCTACACCTTC